This is a list of T cell receptor beta chains from one sample in a study of cytotoxic CD8 clonotypes in ibrutinib-treated CLL. The data were produced by immunoSEQ multiplex PCR, yet TCRdb's version contains in-frame clones alone and is incomplete. The sample shows around 330,000 clones, roughly two thirds of them seen only once. The sequencing used PBMCs, collected after 36 months of ibrutinib treatment. The receptor set was obtained from a human donor with chronic lymphocytic leukemia. The CDR3 runs from the conserved cysteine through the conserved F or W. Each record gives: clone size, J gene, V gene, CDR3 protein. Not all rows give a size; the values are once, few, many and, for expanded clones, a class.

clone size: few; J gene: TRBJ2-7; V gene: TRBV18; CDR3 protein: CASSPGTGVEQYF
clone size: -; J gene: TRBJ1-5; V gene: TRBV5-1; CDR3 protein: CASSLEGSPNQPQHF
clone size: -; J gene: TRBJ2-7; V gene: TRBV12-2; CDR3 protein: CASRLIPRTEQYF
clone size: once; J gene: TRBJ2-7; V gene: TRBV11-2; CDR3 protein: CASSTPGQGSEQYF
clone size: once; J gene: TRBJ2-2; V gene: TRBV9; CDR3 protein: CASTALAGGGGELFF
clone size: -; J gene: TRBJ2-1; V gene: TRBV29-1; CDR3 protein: CSVESGRAQSNEQFF
clone size: -; J gene: TRBJ1-2; V gene: TRBV27; CDR3 protein: CASSPRGFGYGYTF
clone size: -; J gene: TRBJ2-1; V gene: TRBV5-1; CDR3 protein: CASSLVAGSSYNEQFF
clone size: -; J gene: TRBJ2-2; V gene: TRBV19; CDR3 protein: CASTSRQVANTGELFF
clone size: few; J gene: TRBJ1-2; V gene: TRBV19; CDR3 protein: CAATGTGLGYTF
clone size: -; J gene: TRBJ2-5; V gene: TRBV10-3; CDR3 protein: CAISEPPGTGQETQYF
clone size: few; J gene: TRBJ2-7; V gene: TRBV5-1; CDR3 protein: CASSPTAGEGYEQYF
clone size: -; J gene: TRBJ2-7; V gene: TRBV5-1; CDR3 protein: CASSPSAGGGEQYF
clone size: once; J gene: TRBJ2-5; V gene: TRBV18; CDR3 protein: CASSPSEETQYF
clone size: -; J gene: TRBJ2-7; V gene: TRBV6-6; CDR3 protein: CASSYFDDRSYEQYF
clone size: few; J gene: TRBJ1-2; V gene: TRBV19; CDR3 protein: CASYRGYGYTF
clone size: -; J gene: TRBJ2-5; V gene: TRBV14; CDR3 protein: CASSLRQGPSILKETQYF
clone size: -; J gene: TRBJ2-3; V gene: TRBV5-1; CDR3 protein: CASSLGTHKTDTQYF
clone size: few; J gene: TRBJ1-5; V gene: TRBV9; CDR3 protein: CAQGDQPQHF
clone size: -; J gene: TRBJ1-2; V gene: TRBV6-1; CDR3 protein: CASSVGQGRYGYTF
clone size: -; J gene: TRBJ2-1; V gene: TRBV11-2; CDR3 protein: CASSTMGLGFGEQFF
clone size: few; J gene: TRBJ2-7; V gene: TRBV14; CDR3 protein: CASSHTRFGNSYEQYF
clone size: once; J gene: TRBJ1-1; V gene: TRBV18; CDR3 protein: CASSQVALNTEAFF
clone size: once; J gene: TRBJ2-3; V gene: TRBV5-1; CDR3 protein: CASSLVSGGVADTQYF
clone size: -; J gene: TRBJ2-7; V gene: TRBV4-2; CDR3 protein: CASSQGRVAYEQYF
clone size: -; J gene: TRBJ2-1; V gene: TRBV18; CDR3 protein: CASSPRHTDEQFF
clone size: -; J gene: TRBJ2-7; V gene: TRBV5-8; CDR3 protein: CASSFQPYEQYF
clone size: few; J gene: TRBJ2-2; V gene: TRBV15; CDR3 protein: CATSRVQSGELFF
clone size: -; J gene: TRBJ2-3; V gene: TRBV6-5; CDR3 protein: CASSYGQGTDTQYF
clone size: -; J gene: TRBJ2-7; V gene: TRBV5-1; CDR3 protein: CASSQDTGLGYEQYF
clone size: -; J gene: TRBJ1-5; V gene: TRBV6-5; CDR3 protein: CASSPNRDQPQHF
clone size: -; J gene: TRBJ2-7; V gene: TRBV7-6; CDR3 protein: CASSWTTGAEQYF
clone size: -; J gene: TRBJ2-7; V gene: TRBV4-1; CDR3 protein: CASSQSAGVYYEQYF
clone size: once; J gene: TRBJ2-3; V gene: TRBV6-5; CDR3 protein: CASSPPGVDTQYF
clone size: -; J gene: TRBJ1-2; V gene: TRBV7-8; CDR3 protein: CASSSSGRLYGYTF
clone size: -; J gene: TRBJ2-5; V gene: TRBV14; CDR3 protein: CASSQTGRQYF
clone size: -; J gene: TRBJ2-4; V gene: TRBV15; CDR3 protein: CATSRALAGPGHIQYF
clone size: few; J gene: TRBJ2-3; V gene: TRBV19; CDR3 protein: CASGTTPDTQYF
clone size: -; J gene: TRBJ2-1; V gene: TRBV9; CDR3 protein: CASSVVRTASGNEQFF
clone size: -; J gene: TRBJ1-3; V gene: TRBV5-1; CDR3 protein: CASSLRTGGISENTIYF
clone size: few; J gene: TRBJ2-5; V gene: TRBV11-3; CDR3 protein: CASSLDQETQYF
clone size: -; J gene: TRBJ2-1; V gene: TRBV6-1; CDR3 protein: CASSEDSQFF
clone size: -; J gene: TRBJ1-3; V gene: TRBV9; CDR3 protein: CASRKGNTIYF
clone size: -; J gene: TRBJ2-7; V gene: TRBV7-2; CDR3 protein: CASSTWVSYEQYF
clone size: few; J gene: TRBJ2-7; V gene: TRBV6-5; CDR3 protein: CASSYKGEQYF
clone size: -; J gene: TRBJ2-3; V gene: TRBV5-1; CDR3 protein: CASSLWARGQPARMDTQYF
clone size: -; J gene: TRBJ2-5; V gene: TRBV19; CDR3 protein: CASSTTAGTGQETQYF
clone size: -; J gene: TRBJ2-1; V gene: TRBV5-4; CDR3 protein: CASSSGPVNEQFF
clone size: -; J gene: TRBJ2-1; V gene: TRBV4-1; CDR3 protein: CASSQDGTFSYNEQFF